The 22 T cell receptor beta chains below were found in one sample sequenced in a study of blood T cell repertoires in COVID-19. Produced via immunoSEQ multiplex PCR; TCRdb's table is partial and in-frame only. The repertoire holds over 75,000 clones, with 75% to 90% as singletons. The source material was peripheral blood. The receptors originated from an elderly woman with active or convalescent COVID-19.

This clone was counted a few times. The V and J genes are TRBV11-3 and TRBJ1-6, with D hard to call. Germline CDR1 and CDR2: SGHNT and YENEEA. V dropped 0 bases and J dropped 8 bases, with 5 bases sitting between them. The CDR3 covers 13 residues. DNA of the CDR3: TGTGCCAGCAGCTTAGATAATGATTCACCCCTCCACTTT. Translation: CASSLDNDSPLHF. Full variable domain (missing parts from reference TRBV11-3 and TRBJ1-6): EAGVVQSPRYKIIEKKQPVAFWCNPISGHNTLYWYLQNLGQGPELLIRYENEEAVDDSQLPKDRFSAERLKGVDSTLKIQPAELGDSAVYLCASSLDNDSPLHFGNGTRLTVT.

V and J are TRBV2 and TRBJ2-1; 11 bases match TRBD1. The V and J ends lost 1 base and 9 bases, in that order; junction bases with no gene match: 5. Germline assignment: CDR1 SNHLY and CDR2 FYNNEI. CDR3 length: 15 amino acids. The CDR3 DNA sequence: TGTGCCAGCAGTGAAGAGGGACAGGGGGGTTCTGAGCAGTTCTTC. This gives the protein CASSEEGQGGSEQFF.

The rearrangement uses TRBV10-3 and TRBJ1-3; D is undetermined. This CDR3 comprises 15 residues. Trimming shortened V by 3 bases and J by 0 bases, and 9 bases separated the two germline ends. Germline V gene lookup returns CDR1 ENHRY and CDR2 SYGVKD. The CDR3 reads CAISEVWSSGNTIYF. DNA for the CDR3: TGTGCCATCAGTGAAGTGTGGAGCTCTGGAAACACCATATATTTT.

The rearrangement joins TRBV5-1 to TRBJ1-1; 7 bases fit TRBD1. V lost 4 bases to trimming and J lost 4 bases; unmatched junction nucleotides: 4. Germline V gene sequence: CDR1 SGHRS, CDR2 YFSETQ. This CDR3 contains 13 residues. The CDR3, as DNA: TGCGCCAGCAGCACACAGGGGCCCACTGAAGCTTTCTTT. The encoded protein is CASSTQGPTEAFF.

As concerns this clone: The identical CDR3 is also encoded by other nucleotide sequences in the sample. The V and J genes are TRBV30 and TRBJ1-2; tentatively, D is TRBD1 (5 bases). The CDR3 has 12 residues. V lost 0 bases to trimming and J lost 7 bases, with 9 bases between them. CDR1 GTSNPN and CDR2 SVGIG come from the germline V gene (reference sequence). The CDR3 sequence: CAWSVRRGGYTF. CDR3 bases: TGTGCCTGGAGTGTGCGGAGGGGTGGCTACACCTTC.

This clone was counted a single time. This chain's CDR3 is CASSRPGTGTPQHF. The CDR3 DNA is TGTGCCAGCAGTCGACCCGGGACAGGGACGCCCCAGCATTTT. The rearrangement joins TRBV28 to TRBJ1-5; 9 bases map to TRBD1. The CDR3 runs 14 residues. CDR1 and CDR2 from the germline V gene are MDHEN and SYDVKM. The V gene end was trimmed by 5 bases and the J gene end by 9 bases; junction bases not matched to a gene: 8.

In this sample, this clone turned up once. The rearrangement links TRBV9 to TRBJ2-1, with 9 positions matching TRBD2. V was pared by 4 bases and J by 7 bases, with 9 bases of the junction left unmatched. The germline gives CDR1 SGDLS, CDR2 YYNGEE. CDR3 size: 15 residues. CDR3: CASSIIAGVGNEQFF. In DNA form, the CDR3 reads TGTGCCAGCAGCATCATAGCGGGAGTGGGTAATGAGCAGTTCTTC. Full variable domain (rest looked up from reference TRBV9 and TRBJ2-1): DSGVTQTPKHLITATGQRVTLRCSPRSGDLSVYWYQQSLDQGLQFLIQYYNGEERAKGNILERFSAQQFPDLHSELNLSSLELGDSALYFCASSIIAGVGNEQFFGPGTRLTVL.

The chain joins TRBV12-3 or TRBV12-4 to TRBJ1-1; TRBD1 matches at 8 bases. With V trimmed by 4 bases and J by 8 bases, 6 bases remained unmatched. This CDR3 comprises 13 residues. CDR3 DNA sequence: TGTGCCAGCAGTTGGACAGGGCAAGGGGAAGCTTTCTTT. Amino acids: CASSWTGQGEAFF.

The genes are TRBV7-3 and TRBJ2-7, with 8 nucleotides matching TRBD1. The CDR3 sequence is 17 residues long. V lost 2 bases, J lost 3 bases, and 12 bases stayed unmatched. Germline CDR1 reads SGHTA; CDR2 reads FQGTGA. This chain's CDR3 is CASSLQGGGQGGYEQYF. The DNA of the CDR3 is TGTGCCAGCAGCTTACAAGGGGGCGGACAGGGAGGCTACGAGCAGTACTTC.

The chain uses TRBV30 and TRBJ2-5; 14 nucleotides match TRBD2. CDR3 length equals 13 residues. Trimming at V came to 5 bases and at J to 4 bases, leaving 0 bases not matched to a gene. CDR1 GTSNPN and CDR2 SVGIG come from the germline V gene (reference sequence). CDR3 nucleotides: TGTGCCTGGGGACTAGCGGGAGGAGAGACCCAGTACTTC. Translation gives CAWGLAGGETQYF.

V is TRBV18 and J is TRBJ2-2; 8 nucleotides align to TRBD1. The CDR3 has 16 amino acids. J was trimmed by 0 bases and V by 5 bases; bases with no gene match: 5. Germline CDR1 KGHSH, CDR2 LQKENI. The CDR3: CASSADRASNTGELFF. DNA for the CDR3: TGTGCCAGCTCAGCGGACAGGGCCTCGAACACCGGGGAGCTGTTTTTT.

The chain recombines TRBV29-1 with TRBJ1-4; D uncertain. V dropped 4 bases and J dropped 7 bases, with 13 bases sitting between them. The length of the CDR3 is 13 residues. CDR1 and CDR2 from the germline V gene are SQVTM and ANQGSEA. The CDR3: CSVVGRLSEKLFF. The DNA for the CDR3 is TGCAGCGTTGTGGGGAGGTTAAGTGAAAAACTGTTTTTT. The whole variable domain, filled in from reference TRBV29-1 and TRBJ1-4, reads SAVISQKPSRDICQRGTSLTIQCQVDSQVTMMFWYRQQPGQSLTLIATANQGSEATYESGFVIDKFPISRPNLTFSTLTVSNMSPEDSSIYLCSVVGRLSEKLFFGSGTQLSVL.

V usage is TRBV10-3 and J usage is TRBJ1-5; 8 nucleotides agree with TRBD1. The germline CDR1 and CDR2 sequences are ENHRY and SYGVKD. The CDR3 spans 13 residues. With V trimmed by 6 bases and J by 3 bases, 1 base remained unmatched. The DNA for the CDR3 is TGTGCCATCAGGGGACAGGCCAATCAGCCCCAGCATTTT. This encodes CAIRGQANQPQHF.

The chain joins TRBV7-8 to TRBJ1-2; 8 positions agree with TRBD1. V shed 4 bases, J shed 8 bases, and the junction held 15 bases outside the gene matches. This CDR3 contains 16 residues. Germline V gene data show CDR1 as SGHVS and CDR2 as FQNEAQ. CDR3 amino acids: CASSSKISGQGRGYTF. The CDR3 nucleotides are TGTGCCAGCAGCTCTAAAATATCAGGACAGGGTAGGGGCTACACCTTC. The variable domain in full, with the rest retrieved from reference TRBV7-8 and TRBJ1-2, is GAGVSQSPRYKVAKRGQDVALRCDPISGHVSLFWYQQALGQGPEFLTYFQNEAQLDKSGLPSDRFFAERPEGSVSTLKIQRTQQEDSAVYLCASSSKISGQGRGYTFGSGTRLTVV.

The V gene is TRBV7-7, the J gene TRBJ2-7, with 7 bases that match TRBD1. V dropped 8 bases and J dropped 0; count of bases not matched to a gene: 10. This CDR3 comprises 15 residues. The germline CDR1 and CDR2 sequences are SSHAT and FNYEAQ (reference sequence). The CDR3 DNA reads TGTGCCAGCGGGGGACAGATGGTACTCTCCTACGAGCAGTACTTC. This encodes CASGGQMVLSYEQYF. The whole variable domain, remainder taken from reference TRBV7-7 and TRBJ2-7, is GAGVSQSPRYKVTKRGQDVTLRCDPISSHATLYWYQQALGQGPEFLTYFNYEAQPDKSGLPSDRFSAERPEGSISTLTIQRTEQRDSAMYRCASGGQMVLSYEQYFGPGTRLTVT.

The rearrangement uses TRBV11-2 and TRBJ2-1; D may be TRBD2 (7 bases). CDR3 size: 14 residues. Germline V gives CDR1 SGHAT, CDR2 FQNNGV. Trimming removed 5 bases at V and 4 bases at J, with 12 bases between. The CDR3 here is CASSGAGAYNEQFF. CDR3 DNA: TGTGCCAGCAGCGGCGCGGGGGCGTACAATGAGCAGTTCTTC. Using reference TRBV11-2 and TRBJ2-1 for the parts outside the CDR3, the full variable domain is EAGVAQSPRYKIIEKRQSVAFWCNPISGHATLYWYQQILGQGPKLLIQFQNNGVVDDSQLPKDRFSAERLKGVDSTLKIQPAKLEDSAVYLCASSGAGAYNEQFFGPGTRLTVL.

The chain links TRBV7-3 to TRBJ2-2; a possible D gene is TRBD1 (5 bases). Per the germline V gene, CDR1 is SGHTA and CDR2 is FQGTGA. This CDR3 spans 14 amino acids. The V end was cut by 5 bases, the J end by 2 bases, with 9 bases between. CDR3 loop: CASSPGHNTGELFF. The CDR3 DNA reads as TGTGCCAGCAGCCCCGGACACAACACCGGGGAGCTGTTTTTT.

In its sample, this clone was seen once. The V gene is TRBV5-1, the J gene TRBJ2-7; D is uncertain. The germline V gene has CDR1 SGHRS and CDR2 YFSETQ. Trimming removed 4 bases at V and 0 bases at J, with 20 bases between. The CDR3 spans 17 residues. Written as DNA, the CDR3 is TGCGCCAGCAGCCCACGACGGCCTGGCTCTAGCTCCTACGAGCAGTACTTC. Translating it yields CASSPRRPGSSSYEQYF.

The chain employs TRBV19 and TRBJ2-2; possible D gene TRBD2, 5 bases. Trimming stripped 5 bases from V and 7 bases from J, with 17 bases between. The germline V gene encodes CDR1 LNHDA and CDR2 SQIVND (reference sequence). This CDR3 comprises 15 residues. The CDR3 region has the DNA TGTGCCAGTAGTCCCCGGGTCGGGGATGGCGGGGAGCTGTTTTTT. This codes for CASSPRVGDGGELFF. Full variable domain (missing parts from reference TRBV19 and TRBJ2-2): DGGITQSPKYLFRKEGQNVTLSCEQNLNHDAMYWYRQDPGQGLRLIYYSQIVNDFQKGDIAEGYSVSREKKESFPLTVTSAQKNPTAFYLCASSPRVGDGGELFFGEGSRLTVL.

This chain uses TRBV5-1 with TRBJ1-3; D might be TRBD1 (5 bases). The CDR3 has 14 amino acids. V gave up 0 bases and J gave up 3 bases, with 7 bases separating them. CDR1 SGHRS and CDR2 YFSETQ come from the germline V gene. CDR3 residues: CASSLEGNGNTIYF. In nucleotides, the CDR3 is TGCGCCAGCAGCTTGGAGGGGAATGGAAACACCATATATTTT.

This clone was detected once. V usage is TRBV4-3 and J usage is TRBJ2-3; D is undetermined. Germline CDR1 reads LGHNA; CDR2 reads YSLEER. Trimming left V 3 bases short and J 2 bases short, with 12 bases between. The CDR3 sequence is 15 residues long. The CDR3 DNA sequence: TGCGCCAGCAGCCAGTCGAGCGTCGCCACAGATACGCAGTATTTT. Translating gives CASSQSSVATDTQYF.

The CDR3 loop is CASTPLSGPGTGELFF. CDR3 nucleotides: TGTGCCAGCACCCCGTTGTCTGGTCCGGGAACCGGGGAGCTGTTTTTT. The chain couples TRBV9 to TRBJ2-2; D may be TRBD2 (5 bases). Trimming took off 6 bases at V and 5 bases at J, with 20 bases between the two ends. The CDR3 is 16 residues long. Germline V gene lookup returns CDR1 SGDLS and CDR2 YYNGEE.